Each of the 22 T cell receptor beta chains below was sequenced from the same sample in a study of naive and memory T cell subsets (dated by TCRdb to 2015 to 2018). What this sample's treatment or condition label stands for: skin biopsy from PPD injection site in Mantoux-positive individual. A robust, sensitive protocol for the amplification, sequencing and analysis of TCRs was described in the study, in which 3' ligation of a UMI-containing oligonucleotide to TCR cDNA was used. The protocol used for the library was UMI-ligation and nested PCR. The listed sequencing device is Illumina MiSeq. The ligated cDNA was amplified in four rounds of PCR with nested alpha and beta constant region primers together with the SP2 primer. TCRdb ran its own pipeline on the public reads, namely fastp trimming at Q25 and MiXCR clone calling, and kept in-frame beta chains. Each CDR3 protein appears once, grouped with its most common genes and DNA. The sample data list about 14,000 distinct CDR3 sequences, and more than 4.5% of these were observed just once. The ten biggest clones cover roughly 8.2% of the sample.

This sample comprised skin, obtained from a tuberculin skin test site. The source of these receptors is an adult in good health.

This clonotype was observed at least ten times. This sequence joins TRBV20-1 and TRBJ2-6; D remains unclear. Germline CDR1 and CDR2: DFQATT and SNEGSKA (reference sequence). CDR3 length equals 14 residues. V was cut by 0 bases and J by 4 bases, with 7 bases left in between. The CDR3 DNA follows: TGCAGTGCTAGAGATATGGCGGGGGCCAACGTCCTGACTTTC. This translates into CSARDMAGANVLTF.

By share, this clonotype counts as medium-sized. CDR3 in amino acids: CASSLDGSTDTQYF. The CDR3 DNA reads as TGTGCCAGCAGCCTGGACGGAAGCACAGATACGCAGTATTTT. The J gene is TRBJ2-3, the V gene TRBV7-2, with D unresolved. CDR3 size: 14 residues. Germline CDR1 reads SGHTA; CDR2 reads FQGNSA. Trimming left V 5 bases short and J 0 bases short, with 9 bases between.

The chain joins TRBV5-6 to TRBJ2-3; D not certain. CDR1 and CDR2 from the germline V gene are SGHDT and YYEEEE. CDR3 size: 16 residues. V gave up 2 bases and J gave up 1 base, with 14 bases separating them. The CDR3 loop reads CASSFGGGRGTDTQYF. The CDR3 DNA is TGTGCCAGCAGCTTCGGCGGCGGTCGGGGCACAGATACGCAGTATTTT.

This clonotype came up many times. This chain connects TRBV2 to TRBJ2-3; D assignment may be TRBD1 or TRBD2 (6 bases each). The CDR3 length is 14 residues. Germline V gives CDR1 SNHLY, CDR2 FYNNEI. V was clipped by 7 bases and J by 1 base, with 12 bases between them. The CDR3 bases are TGTGCCAGCATGCCCGGGGGCGGCACAGATACGCAGTATTTT. It encodes CASMPGGGTDTQYF.

This clonotype turned up a few times. The rearrangement uses TRBV20-1 and TRBJ2-7; D call uncertain. The CDR3 loop spans 12 amino acids. Germline CDR1 and CDR2: DFQATT and SNEGSKA (reference sequence). Deletions cut 3 bases from V and 3 bases from J, with 9 bases between. As DNA, the CDR3 is TGCAGTGCTAGGGGGATATACTACGAGCAGTACTTC. It specifies CSARGIYYEQYF.

This clonotype is labeled medium-sized (0.01 to 0.1%). The chain joins TRBV10-3 to TRBJ2-7, with D maybe TRBD1 (5 bases). The CDR3 is 17 amino acids. Germline lookup yields CDR1 ENHRY and CDR2 SYGVKD. V shed 0 bases and J shed 2 bases, with 17 bases lying between them. CDR3 nucleotides: TGTGCCATCAGTGAGTCTGTCGGACACCCAGACCCCTACGAGCAGTACTTC. Its translation is CAISESVGHPDPYEQYF.

Judged by abundance, this clonotype is medium-sized. This chain uses TRBV7-2 with TRBJ2-5; 7 nucleotides line up with TRBD2. This CDR3 is built from 17 residues. V was pared by 5 bases and J by 5 bases, with 17 bases of the junction left unmatched. The germline gives CDR1 SGHTA, CDR2 FQGNSA. CDR3 in DNA: TGTGCCAGCAGCCATCCGAGGAGCGGGGTCCCCGGGGAGACCCAGTACTTC. This gives the protein CASSHPRSGVPGETQYF.

This clonotype was recorded many times. This chain connects TRBV6-1 to TRBJ1-2; D gene ambiguous. CDR3 length: 13 residues. Looked up from germline, CDR1 is MNHNS and CDR2 is SASEGT. Trimming removed 8 bases from V and 2 bases from J, with 12 bases in between. This chain's CDR3 is CASLVEANYGYTF. The CDR3 DNA reads TGTGCCAGCCTGGTAGAGGCGAACTATGGCTACACCTTC.

This clonotype was counted ten times or more. This chain joins TRBV4-1 and TRBJ2-3, with D perhaps given as TRBD1 or TRBD2 (6 bases each). CDR3 size: 16 residues. Germline V CDR1 and CDR2: MGHRA, YSYEKL. Trimming removed 5 bases at V and 6 bases at J, with 21 bases between. CDR3 residues: CASSRIGGATGDTQYF. CDR3 DNA: TGCGCCAGCAGCAGGATCGGCGGGGCCACAGGGGATACGCAGTATTTT.

Ten or more counts support this clonotype. V gene TRBV4-3 combines with J gene TRBJ1-2; 8 nucleotides agree with TRBD1. This CDR3 is built from 15 residues. Per the germline V gene, CDR1 is LGHNA and CDR2 is YSLEER. J gave up 8 bases and V 4 bases, and 12 bases lay outside the gene matches. The CDR3: CASSREIQGARGYTF. DNA of the CDR3: TGCGCCAGCAGCCGAGAAATTCAGGGGGCGAGGGGCTACACCTTC.

The V gene is TRBV15, the J gene TRBJ1-3, with a possible D match to TRBD1 (6 bases). Germline V gene sequence: CDR1 LNHNV, CDR2 YYDKDF (reference sequence). V was clipped by 2 bases and J by 0 bases, with 11 bases between them. CDR3 size: 16 residues. CDR3 loop: CATSRRQVSSGNTIYF. CDR3 DNA: TGTGCCACCAGCAGAAGACAGGTCAGCTCTGGAAACACCATATATTTT. Filled out from reference TRBV15 and TRBJ1-3, the complete variable domain reads DAMVIQNPRYQVTQFGKPVTLSCSQTLNHNVMYWYQQKSSQAPKLLFHYYDKDFNNEADTPDNFQSRRPNTSFCFLDIRSPGLGDTAMYLCATSRRQVSSGNTIYFGEGSWLTVV.

CDR3 region: CAWSREGYWNQPQHF. As DNA, the CDR3 is TGTGCCTGGAGTAGGGAAGGTTATTGGAATCAGCCCCAGCATTTT. The chain is built from TRBV30 and TRBJ1-5; D gene ambiguous. This CDR3 contains 15 residues. V gave up 2 bases and J gave up 4 bases, with 15 bases separating them. Germline V CDR1 and CDR2: GTSNPN, SVGIG (reference sequence).

This clonotype was observed many times. V gene TRBV28 combines with J gene TRBJ1-1; no reliable D call. The CDR3 is made up of 13 amino acids. The germline V and J ends were trimmed by 7 bases and 0 bases, with 9 bases remaining between them. CDR1 is MDHEN and CDR2 is SYDVKM in the germline V gene. CDR3 amino acids: CASKVYLNTEAFF. CDR3 coding DNA: TGTGCCAGCAAAGTATACTTGAACACTGAAGCTTTCTTT.

The chain uses TRBV6-5 and TRBJ1-1; D ambiguous. The CDR3 totals 16 residues. The V and J ends lost 0 bases and 1 base respectively, with 12 bases between them. Germline CDR1 and CDR2: MNHEY and SVGAGI. The CDR3 nucleotides read TGTGCCAGCAGTTACTCCCCGGAATGGGGGAACACTGAAGCTTTCTTT. This translates into CASSYSPEWGNTEAFF.

This clonotype was recorded at least ten times. The chain employs TRBV12-3 or TRBV12-4 and TRBJ2-3; a weak D match, TRBD2 (6 bases). V was shortened by 2 bases and J by 1 base, with 10 bases between the two germline ends. The CDR3 totals 15 residues. CDR3: CASSLRRGGTDTQYF. The CDR3 region has the DNA TGTGCCAGCAGTTTAAGGCGGGGAGGCACAGATACGCAGTATTTT.

The V call is TRBV20-1, the J call TRBJ2-5; 10 bases match TRBD2. Germline V gene sequence: CDR1 DFQATT, CDR2 SNEGSKA (reference sequence). The CDR3 has 15 residues. The V and J ends lost 5 bases and 7 bases, in that order; junction bases with no gene match: 13. CDR3 loop: CSAPPSLAGPGTQYF. In nucleotides, the CDR3 is TGCAGTGCTCCTCCGTCACTAGCGGGACCGGGGACCCAGTACTTC.

By share, this clonotype counts as medium-sized. The chain recombines TRBV30 with TRBJ2-7, with D perhaps TRBD1 or TRBD2 (5 bases each). The CDR3 has 15 residues. Germline assignment: CDR1 GTSNPN and CDR2 SVGIG (reference sequence). Trimming cost V 2 bases and J 8 bases, with 22 bases left between them. CDR3 DNA: TGTGCCTGGAGTACCCGAGGGACCCCGACGCGGCAGCAGTACTTC. This sequence encodes CAWSTRGTPTRQQYF.

A few counts support this clonotype. The rearrangement uses TRBV5-8 and TRBJ2-2; TRBD1 is a possible D gene (5 bases). Trimming stripped 4 bases from V and 6 bases from J, with 13 bases between. The CDR3 sequence is 14 residues long. CDR1 is SGHTS, CDR2 YDEGEE, per germline. The CDR3 region has the DNA TGTGCCAGCAGCGCGCAGGGAAGGCCCGGGGAGCTGTTTTTT. Translated, it gives CASSAQGRPGELFF. The whole variable domain, remainder taken from reference TRBV5-8 and TRBJ2-2, is EAGVTQSPTHLIKTRGQQATLRCSPISGHTSVYWYQQALGLGLQFLLWYDEGEERNRGNFPPRFSGRQFPNYSSELNVNALELEDSALYLCASSAQGRPGELFFGEGSRLTVL.

Ten or more counts support this clonotype. The genes are TRBV5-5 and TRBJ2-7, with D uncertain. The CDR3 consists of 15 residues. Germline values: CDR1 SGHKS, CDR2 YYEKEE (reference sequence). Trimming left V 4 bases short and J 1 base short, with 15 bases between. DNA for the CDR3: TGTGCCAGCAGCCTCGAGTATGTAGGGTCCTACGAGCAGTACTTC. It translates to CASSLEYVGSYEQYF.

At least ten counts were recorded for this clonotype. This chain uses TRBV7-3 with TRBJ2-2; D not resolved. Per germline, CDR1 SGHTA and CDR2 FQGTGA. This CDR3 comprises 14 residues. The V and J ends lost 0 bases and 1 base respectively, with 3 bases between them. CDR3 amino acids: CASSLTGNTGELFF. The CDR3 bases are TGTGCCAGCAGCTTAACGGGGAACACCGGGGAGCTGTTTTTT.

This clonotype is medium-sized (0.01 to 0.1%). The chain has TRBV7-2 and TRBJ1-1, with D maybe TRBD1 (5 bases). From germline, CDR1 is SGHTA and CDR2 FQGNSA. The length of the CDR3 is 15 residues. The V and J ends lost 4 bases and 6 bases respectively, with 18 bases between them. CDR3 protein: CASSSAGTARAEAFF. CDR3 coding DNA: TGTGCCAGCAGCTCAGCAGGGACGGCTCGGGCTGAAGCTTTCTTT.

This clonotype was seen a handful of times. The chain has TRBV7-2 and TRBJ2-1; 8 bases fit TRBD2. Germline CDR1 is SGHTA and CDR2 is FQGNSA. The CDR3 runs to 15 residues. V lost 1 base to trimming and J lost 8 bases; unmatched junction nucleotides: 7. The DNA for the CDR3 is TGTGCCAGCAGCTTAGACGGGGGGGCCTGGGATGAGCAGTTCTTC. It translates to CASSLDGGAWDEQFF.